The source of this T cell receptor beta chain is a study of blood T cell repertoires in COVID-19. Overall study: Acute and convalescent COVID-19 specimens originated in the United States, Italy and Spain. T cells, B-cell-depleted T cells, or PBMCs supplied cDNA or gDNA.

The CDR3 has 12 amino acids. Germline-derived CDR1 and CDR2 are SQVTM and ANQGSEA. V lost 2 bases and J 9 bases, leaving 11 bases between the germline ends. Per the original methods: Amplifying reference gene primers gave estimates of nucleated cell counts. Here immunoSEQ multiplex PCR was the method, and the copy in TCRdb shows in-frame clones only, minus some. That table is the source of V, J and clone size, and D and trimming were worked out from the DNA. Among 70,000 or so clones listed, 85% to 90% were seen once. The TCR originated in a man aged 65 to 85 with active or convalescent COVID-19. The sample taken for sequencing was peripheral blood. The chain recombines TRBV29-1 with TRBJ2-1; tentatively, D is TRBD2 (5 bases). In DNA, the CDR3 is TGCAGCGTTGAACCTAGCTCTGGTGAGCAGTTCTTC. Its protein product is CSVEPSSGEQFF.